This T cell receptor beta chain was profiled in a study of blood T cell repertoires in COVID-19. Study details: Italy, Spain and the United States were the sources of the convalescent and acute COVID-19 samples. PBMCs, B-cell-depleted T cells, or T cells were the source of the cDNA or gDNA that made up the material.

Participants spanned ages about 18 to 95 years and resided in some 22 US areas. Participants were placed into cohorts based on the clinical history they reported. The J segment lost 6 bases and the V segment lost 4 bases, leaving 8 bases of the junction unmatched. The CDR3 is 16 residues long. Per germline, CDR1 MNHEY and CDR2 SVGAGI. Sequencing used immunoSEQ multiplex PCR; TCRdb keeps in-frame clones, though not all of them. Of some 380,000 clones in the sample, approximately 86% are singletons; the top ten hold roughly 1.9%. Sequencing used PBMCs or T cells enriched from blood (not recorded which). The TCR comes from a woman between 40 and 55 years old with acute COVID-19. The chain carries TRBV6-5 and TRBJ1-6, with 8 positions matching TRBD1. The CDR3 DNA follows: TGTGCCAGCAGTTCCCAGGGGGCGCTGGCTAATTCACCCCTCCACTTT. Its protein is CASSSQGALANSPLHF.